Below, 6 T cell receptor beta chains from the same sample are listed, as sequenced in a study of human T cells and chemical hapten exposure. Using its own MiXCR run on the RACE reads, TCRdb lists one record per CDR3 protein. This table holds about 84,000 distinct CDR3 sequences, roughly a tenth found once. Documented time point: patch test 2, 6 weeks after DPC sensitization. Treatment: therapeutic diphenylcyclopropenone sensitization with weekly scalp DPC. Sequencing used whole blood, obtained in connection with sensitization to the hapten diphenylcyclopropenone (DPC). The receptors stem from a woman between 45 and 65 years old with alopecia areata. Some clones in this sample may be carry-over from other donors' samples.

This clonotype was seen many times. The rearrangement links TRBV19 to TRBJ1-5; 12 bases are a match to TRBD1. Germline CDR1 reads LNHDA; CDR2 reads SQIVND (reference sequence). CDR3 size: 16 residues. Germline trimming cut 5 bases from V and 6 bases from J; bases unmatched to any gene: 8. The chain's CDR3 is CASSGRDRGRFQPQHF. The CDR3 bases are TGTGCCAGTAGTGGCCGGGACAGGGGGCGATTTCAGCCCCAGCATTTT.

At least ten counts were recorded for this clonotype. The chain uses TRBV5-1 and TRBJ2-3, with 10 bases fitting TRBD2. This CDR3 is 15 amino acids long. V dropped 7 bases and J dropped 3; count of bases not matched to a gene: 8. CDR1 and CDR2 from the germline V gene are SGHRS and YFSETQ. The CDR3 reads CASGRLAGSTDTQYF. CDR3 in DNA: TGCGCCAGCGGTCGACTAGCGGGCTCTACAGATACGCAGTATTTT.

A few counts support this clonotype. The chain joins TRBV20-1 to TRBJ2-4; possible D gene TRBD1, 6 bases. Germline assignment: CDR1 DFQATT and CDR2 SNEGSKA (reference sequence). V lost 0 bases and J lost 1, with 10 bases in between. The CDR3 spans 15 residues. CDR3 nucleotide sequence: TGCAGTGCTAGAGAGGGGACATCGGCCAAAAACATTCAGTACTTC. Its protein is CSAREGTSAKNIQYF.

The V call is TRBV19, the J call TRBJ2-5; D call uncertain. Germline CDR1 LNHDA, CDR2 SQIVND (reference sequence). The length of the CDR3 is 13 residues. Trimming pared 6 bases from V and 2 bases from J, leaving 10 bases between. DNA for the CDR3: TGTGCCAGTAGGATTCCTCAGCAAGAGACCCAGTACTTC. Translating it yields CASRIPQQETQYF.

The J gene is TRBJ1-2, the V gene TRBV6-1; D is uncertain. The CDR3 length is 15 residues. V was clipped by 8 bases and J by 0 bases, with 16 bases between them. Germline V gene lookup returns CDR1 MNHNS and CDR2 SASEGT. As DNA, the CDR3 is TGTGCCAGCGTTTCCGCCGGGATAGCTAACTATGGCTACACCTTC. As protein: CASVSAGIANYGYTF.

The chain has TRBV3-1 and TRBJ2-7; TRBD1 is a possible D gene (6 bases). The CDR3 is 15 residues long. Per germline, CDR1 LGHDT and CDR2 YNNKEL (reference sequence). V shed 0 bases and J shed 4 bases, with 13 bases lying between them. The CDR3 nucleotides read TGTGCCAGCAGCCAAGAGGCAGGGGTCTTTTACGAGCAGTACTTC. Translating gives CASSQEAGVFYEQYF.